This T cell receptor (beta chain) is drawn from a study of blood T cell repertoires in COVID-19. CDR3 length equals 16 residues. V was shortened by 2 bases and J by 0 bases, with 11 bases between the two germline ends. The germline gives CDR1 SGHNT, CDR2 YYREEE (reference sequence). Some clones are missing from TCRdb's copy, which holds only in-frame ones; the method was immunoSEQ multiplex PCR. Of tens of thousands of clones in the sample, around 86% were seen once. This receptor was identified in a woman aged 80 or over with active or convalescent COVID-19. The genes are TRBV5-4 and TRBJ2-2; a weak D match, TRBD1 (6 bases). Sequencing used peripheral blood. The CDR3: CASSFLTGPNTGELFF. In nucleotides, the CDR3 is TGTGCCAGCAGCTTTTTAACAGGGCCGAACACCGGGGAGCTGTTTTTT.